The rows below give T cell receptor beta chains drawn from one sample of a study of T cell responses to AZD1222 COVID-19 vaccine. The method was immunoSEQ multiplex PCR; TCRdb's version includes in-frame clones alone and lacks a portion of them. The table shows under 200,000 clones, with more than 85% occurring only once. Here the sequenced sample was peripheral blood, taken on day 0 of AZD1222 vaccination. These TCRs come from an adult in good health. Each CDR3 is given with its conserved first and last residue. A D gene is named only where the DNA matches it firmly. Not every row has a clone size; where given, it reads once, few, many or a size class.

d_gene,j_gene,v_gene,abundance,CDR3nt,CDR3aa
.,TRBJ2-2,TRBV6-5,.,TGTGCCAGCAGTTACTCGGCATTTAACACCGGGGAGCTGTTTTTT,CASSYSAFNTGELFF
TRBD2,TRBJ2-1,TRBV5-1,.,TGCGCCAGCAGCGCAACTAGCGGCAATGAGCAGTTCTTC,CASSATSGNEQFF
TRBD2,TRBJ2-1,TRBV4-1,once,TGCGCCAGCAGCCCGCTAGCGGGGGATTCGGAGTTCTTC,CASSPLAGDSEFF
TRBD1,TRBJ1-1,TRBV10-3,.,TGTGCCATCAGTGGGGGGACAGGCCTTTTGGCGAACACTGAAGCTTTCTTT,CAISGGTGLLANTEAFF
.,TRBJ1-4,TRBV5-6,once,TGTGCCAGCAGCTTGGTAGAGGGGAACCTTGGGTTTTTT,CASSLVEGNLGFF
.,TRBJ2-7,TRBV5-1,.,TGCGCCAGCAGTCCTATAACGGGCAGCACCTACGAGCAGTACTTC,CASSPITGSTYEQYF
.,TRBJ1-4,TRBV5-1,.,TGCGCCAGCAGACGGACAAATGAAAAACTGTTTTTT,CASRRTNEKLFF
.,TRBJ1-2,TRBV5-1,.,TGCGCCAGCAGCTTCGGACGGGACTATGGCTACACCTTC,CASSFGRDYGYTF
.,TRBJ2-5,TRBV27,once,TGTGCCAGCAGTTTAAAAGAGACCCAGTACTTC,CASSLKETQYF
.,TRBJ1-2,TRBV10-1,.,TGCGCCAGCAGTGTAGGAGTCACCTTC,CASSVGVTF
TRBD1,TRBJ1-6,TRBV10-3,.,TGTGCCATCAGTACAGGGGACGGCTCCTATAATTCACCCCTCCACTTT,CAISTGDGSYNSPLHF
TRBD1,TRBJ2-4,TRBV5-8,.,TGTGCCAGCAGCTTGGCCAGGGGGCGCTGGGACATTCAGTACTTC,CASSLARGRWDIQYF
.,TRBJ2-2,TRBV3-1/TRBV3-2,.,TGTGCCAGCAGCCTATTATCCGGGGAGCTGTTTTTT,CASSLLSGELFF
.,TRBJ2-2,TRBV6-4,.,TGTGCCAGCAGTGATCCGAACACCGGGGAGCTGTTTTTT,CASSDPNTGELFF
.,TRBJ1-5,TRBV15,.,TGTGCCACCAGCAGAGATCAGCCTGCTGGGGGGAATCAGCCCCAGCATTTT,CATSRDQPAGGNQPQHF
.,TRBJ2-4,TRBV5-8,.,TGTGCCAGCACCTTGCCTGGGACCTCGGAAAACATTCAGTACTTC,CASTLPGTSENIQYF
TRBD2,TRBJ2-1,TRBV3-1/TRBV3-2,.,TGTGCCAGCAGCCAAGGATCCGGACTAGCGTTGGATGAGCAGTTCTTC,CASSQGSGLALDEQFF
.,TRBJ1-4,TRBV5-4,.,TGTGCCAGCAGCTTGGCAGTTGCGAATGAAAAACTGTTTTTT,CASSLAVANEKLFF
.,TRBJ1-1,TRBV4-1,.,TGCGCCAGCAGCCGAGGAGGAGGCACTGAAGCTTTCTTT,CASSRGGGTEAFF
.,TRBJ2-1,TRBV25-1,.,TGTGCCAGCAGTGATATCATAAGTGGGCAGTTCTTC,CASSDIISGQFF
TRBD1,TRBJ2-7,TRBV2,few,TGTGCCAGCGGATCCGGGACAGGGGTATACGAGCAGTACTTC,CASGSGTGVYEQYF
.,TRBJ1-5,TRBV2,.,TGTGCCAGCAGTTCCCAGGGACATAGCAATCAGCCCCAGCATTTT,CASSSQGHSNQPQHF
.,TRBJ2-7,TRBV19,.,TGTGCCAGTAGTCTCCACTGGGGTTCCTACGAGCAGTACTTC,CASSLHWGSYEQYF
.,TRBJ2-7,TRBV13,.,TGTGCCAGCAGCTTAAACTCCCCGGGGAGCTCCTACGAGCAGTACTTC,CASSLNSPGSSYEQYF
TRBD2,TRBJ2-1,TRBV5-5,.,TGTGCCAGCAGCCCAAAACCGGGACTAGCGGGCATGAATGAGCAGTTCTTC,CASSPKPGLAGMNEQFF
.,TRBJ2-1,TRBV5-1,.,TGCGCCAGCAGCTCTCCTCCCGACATCTCCTACAATGAGCAGTTCTTC,CASSSPPDISYNEQFF
.,TRBJ1-2,TRBV11-2,.,TGTGCCAGCAGCTTATGGTCCTCAGGGCACTACACCTTC,CASSLWSSGHYTF
.,TRBJ2-6,TRBV2,.,TGTGCCAGCAGTGATTCGCTCCGGACAAGTTTCTCTGGGGCCAACGTCCTGACTTTC,CASSDSLRTSFSGANVLTF
TRBD2,TRBJ2-1,TRBV3-1/TRBV3-2,.,TGTGCCAGCAGCCAGGGACTAGCGGGAAACAATGAGCAGTTCTTC,CASSQGLAGNNEQFF
.,TRBJ2-7,TRBV28,.,TGTGCCAGCAGTTTCGGGGGGCCCCTTGACGAGCAGTACTTC,CASSFGGPLDEQYF
.,TRBJ2-7,TRBV6-5,.,TGTGCCAGCAGTTACTCTTTGTCTGAGAGCTCCTACGAGCAGTACTTC,CASSYSLSESSYEQYF
TRBD2,TRBJ2-1,TRBV7-6,few,TGTGCCAGCAGCTCTAGCGGGTCAAGCTCCTACAATGAGCAGTTCTTC,CASSSSGSSSYNEQFF
.,TRBJ1-1,TRBV12-5,.,TGTGCTAGTGGTTTGGTAGGGGGTGACACTGAAGCTTTCTTT,CASGLVGGDTEAFF
.,TRBJ2-5,TRBV10-3,.,TGTGCCATCAGTGGACGGGATCAAGAGACCCAGTACTTC,CAISGRDQETQYF
TRBD1,TRBJ2-3,TRBV6-5,.,TGTGCCAGCAGTAGACGGGACAGGGGATCCGATACGCAGTATTTT,CASSRRDRGSDTQYF
TRBD1,TRBJ2-1,TRBV7-9,.,TGTGCCAGCAGCTTACCCCGACAGGGCCAATCCTACAATGAGCAGTTCTTC,CASSLPRQGQSYNEQFF
TRBD1,TRBJ1-1,TRBV6-5,.,TGTGCCAGCAGTCTAGACAGGGGTGCTGAAGCTTTCTTT,CASSLDRGAEAFF
.,TRBJ1-6,TRBV7-2,.,TGTGCCAGCAGCTTAGGCAGAATAAATAATTCACCCCTCCACTTT,CASSLGRINNSPLHF
.,TRBJ1-6,TRBV21-1,once,TGTGCCAGCAGCAGGGACCAAAGGACAGAGCATATGGATTCACCCCTCCACTTT,CASSRDQRTEHMDSPLHF
.,TRBJ2-1,TRBV14,.,TGTGCCAGCAGCCAAGATTGGATTGGGAATGAGCAGTTCTTC,CASSQDWIGNEQFF
TRBD1,TRBJ1-1,TRBV18,.,TGTGCCAGCTCACCAGGGGACAGGAGAGAAGCTTTCTTT,CASSPGDRREAFF
TRBD2,TRBJ2-7,TRBV7-6,once,TGTGCCAGCAGCGCGGGACTAGCGGGGGGCGATTACGAGCAGTACTTC,CASSAGLAGGDYEQYF
.,TRBJ1-2,TRBV29-1,.,TGCAGCGTCGCTCTCCGAGGCCCCTATGGCTACACCTTC,CSVALRGPYGYTF
TRBD1,TRBJ1-2,TRBV6-5,.,TGTGCCAGCAGTTACGAACAGGGGAGAGGCTACACCTTC,CASSYEQGRGYTF
.,TRBJ2-5,TRBV3-1/TRBV3-2,.,TGTGCCAGCAGTCGGGACTACCAAGAGACCCAGTACTTC,CASSRDYQETQYF
TRBD2,TRBJ2-7,TRBV3-1/TRBV3-2,.,TGTGCCAGCAGCTTCACTAGCGTAGCGTCAGAGCAGTACTTC,CASSFTSVASEQYF
TRBD1,TRBJ1-1,TRBV3-1/TRBV3-2,.,TGTGCCAGCAGCAACACAGGGGGCACTGAAGCTTTCTTT,CASSNTGGTEAFF
.,TRBJ2-1,TRBV3-1/TRBV3-2,.,TGTGCCAGCAGCCAAGCGAACAAGTGGGCCTACAATGAGCAGTTCTTC,CASSQANKWAYNEQFF
.,TRBJ2-1,TRBV21-1,.,TGTGCCAGCGGACTAGCGGGCGATGAGCAGTTCTTC,CASGLAGDEQFF
TRBD2,TRBJ2-7,TRBV6-5,.,TGTGCCAGCAGCGGTGATAGCGGGGTACGTAACGAGCAGTACTTC,CASSGDSGVRNEQYF
.,TRBJ1-2,TRBV2,.,TGTGCCAGCAGTGAACTAGGGGCCTATGGCTACACCTTC,CASSELGAYGYTF
.,TRBJ2-7,TRBV5-5,.,TGTGCCAGCAGCTTGCTAGGTCGGTTCTACGAGCAGTACTTC,CASSLLGRFYEQYF
TRBD1,TRBJ1-2,TRBV28,.,TGTGCCAGTAATCACCAGGGGGTTGGCGCTAATGGCTACACCTTC,CASNHQGVGANGYTF
.,TRBJ1-2,TRBV6-5,.,TGTGCCAGCAGGCCAGGCCGGGACCCCTATGGCTACACCTTC,CASRPGRDPYGYTF
.,TRBJ1-2,TRBV5-5,.,TGTGCCAGCAGCTTGGCCGCGGAATTCGACTATGGCTACACCTTC,CASSLAAEFDYGYTF